This T cell receptor beta chain emerged from a study of shared clonotypes between healthy human individuals. Findings and limits, study-wide: Tissues were not sampled, only blood, and their repertoires likely differ.

A remark on this clone: Its antigen is unknown.

CDR1 and CDR2 (germline): MNHEY, SMNVEV (reference sequence). The CDR3 extends over 15 amino acids. Deletions cut 0 bases from V and 2 bases from J, with 10 bases between. The assay was carried out at the deep level. Only in-frame clones appear in the TCRdb table, and some are missing; sequencing was by immunoSEQ multiplex PCR. Of 85,000 to 100,000 clones in the sample, over 60% were seen once. The receptor comes from a man aged 30-40 years in good health. Source material: memory CD8+ T cells sorted from blood. Specified subset: CD45RO+ cells pooled with CCR7-negative TemRA cells. The V and J genes are TRBV27 and TRBJ1-2, with D maybe TRBD1 (5 bases). CDR3 sequence reads: CASSLSPPGNYGYTF. The DNA for the CDR3 is TGTGCCAGCAGTTTATCCCCGCCAGGGAACTATGGCTACACCTTC.